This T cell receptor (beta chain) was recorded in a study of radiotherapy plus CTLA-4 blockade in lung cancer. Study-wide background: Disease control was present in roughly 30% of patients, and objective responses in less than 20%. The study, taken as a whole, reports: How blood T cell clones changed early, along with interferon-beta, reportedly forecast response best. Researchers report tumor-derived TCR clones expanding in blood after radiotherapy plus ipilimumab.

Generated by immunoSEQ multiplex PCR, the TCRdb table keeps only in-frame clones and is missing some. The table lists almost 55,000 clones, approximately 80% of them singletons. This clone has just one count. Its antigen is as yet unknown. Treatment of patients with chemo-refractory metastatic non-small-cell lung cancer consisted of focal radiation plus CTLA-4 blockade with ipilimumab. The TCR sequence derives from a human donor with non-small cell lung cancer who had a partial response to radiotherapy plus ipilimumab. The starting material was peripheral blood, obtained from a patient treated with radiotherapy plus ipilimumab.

CDR3 DNA: TGTGCCAGCAGCTTAGGGGGGGGGAGCACAGATACGCAGTATTTT. Its translation: CASSLGGGSTDTQYF. The genes are TRBV5-4 and TRBJ2-3; D is possibly TRBD2 (7 bases). CDR1 SGHNT and CDR2 YYREEE come from the germline V gene (reference sequence). V was shortened by 2 bases and J by 0 bases, with 10 bases between the two germline ends. This CDR3 has 15 residues. The full variable domain, in which reference TRBV5-4 and TRBJ2-3 provide the parts outside the CDR3, is ETGVTQSPTHLIKTRGQQVTLRCSSQSGHNTVSWYQQALGQGPQFIFQYYREEENGRGNFPPRFSGLQFPNYSSELNVNALELDDSALYLCASSLGGGSTDTQYFGPGTRLTVL.